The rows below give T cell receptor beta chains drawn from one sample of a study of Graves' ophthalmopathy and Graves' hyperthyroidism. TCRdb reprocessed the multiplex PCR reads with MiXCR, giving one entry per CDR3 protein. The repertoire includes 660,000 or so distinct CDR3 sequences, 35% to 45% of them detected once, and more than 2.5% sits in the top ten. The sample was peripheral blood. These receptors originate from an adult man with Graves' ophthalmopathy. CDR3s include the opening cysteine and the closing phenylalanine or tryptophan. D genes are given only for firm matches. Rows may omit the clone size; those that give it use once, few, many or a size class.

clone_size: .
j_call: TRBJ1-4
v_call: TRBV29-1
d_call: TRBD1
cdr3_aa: CSSLGGRPAHEKLFF
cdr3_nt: TGCAGCAGTTTAGGGGGCAGACCGGCTCATGAAAAACTGTTTTTT

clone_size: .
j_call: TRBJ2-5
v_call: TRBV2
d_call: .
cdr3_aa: CATSGQGNNQPQYF
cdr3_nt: TGTGCCACCAGTGGGCAGGGCAACAATCAGCCCCAGTACTTC

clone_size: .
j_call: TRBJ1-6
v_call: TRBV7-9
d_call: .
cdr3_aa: CASSSRADNSPLHF
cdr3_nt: TGTGCCAGCAGCTCACGAGCAGATAATTCACCCCTCCACTTT

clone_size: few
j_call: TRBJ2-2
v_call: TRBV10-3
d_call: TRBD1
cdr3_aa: CASNPGTGVVGELFF
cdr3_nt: TGTGCCAGCAACCCCGGGACAGGGGTTGTGGGGGAGCTGTTTTTT

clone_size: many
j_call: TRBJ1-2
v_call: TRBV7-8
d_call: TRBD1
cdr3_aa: CASSPRDRGYGYTF
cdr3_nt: TGTGCCAGCAGCCCTCGGGACAGGGGCTATGGCTACACCTTC

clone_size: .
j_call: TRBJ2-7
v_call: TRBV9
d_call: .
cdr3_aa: CASSARLDYEQYF
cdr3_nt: TGTGCCAGCAGCGCCCGACTAGACTACGAGCAGTACTTC

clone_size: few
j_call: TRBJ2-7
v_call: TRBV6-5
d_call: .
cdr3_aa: CASRRSGGLYEQYF
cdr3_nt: TGTGCCAGCAGACGCTCCGGGGGGCTCTACGAGCAGTACTTC

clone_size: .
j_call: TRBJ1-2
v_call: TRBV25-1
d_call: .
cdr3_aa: CASSESRDGNTF
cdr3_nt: TGTGCCAGCAGTGAATCCAGGGATGGAAACACCTTC

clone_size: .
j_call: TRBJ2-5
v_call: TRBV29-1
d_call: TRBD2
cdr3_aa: CSVLTSGRARRLEETQYF
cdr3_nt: TGCAGCGTTTTGACTAGCGGGAGGGCCCGTAGGTTGGAAGAGACCCAGTACTTC

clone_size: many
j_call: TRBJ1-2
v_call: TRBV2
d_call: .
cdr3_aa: CATGTRAPYGYTF
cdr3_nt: TGTGCCACCGGGACACGGGCACCCTATGGCTACACCTTC

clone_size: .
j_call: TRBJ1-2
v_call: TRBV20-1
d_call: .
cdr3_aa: CSASSAGTGVYGYTF
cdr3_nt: TGCAGTGCCAGCAGCGCCGGGACGGGGGTCTATGGCTACACCTTC

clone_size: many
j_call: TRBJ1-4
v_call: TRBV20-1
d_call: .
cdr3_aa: CSARDRLGLDEKLFF
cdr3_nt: TGCAGTGCTAGAGATCGGTTGGGCCTAGATGAAAAACTGTTTTTT

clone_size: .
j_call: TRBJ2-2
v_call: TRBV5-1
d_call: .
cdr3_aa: CASSFAGSDGGELFF
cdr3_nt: TGCGCCAGCAGCTTCGCCGGGAGCGATGGCGGGGAGCTGTTTTTT

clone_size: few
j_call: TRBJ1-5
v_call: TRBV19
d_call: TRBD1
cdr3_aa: CASRDRGAGNQPQHF
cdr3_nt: TGTGCCAGTCGGGACAGGGGAGCAGGCAATCAGCCCCAGCATTTT

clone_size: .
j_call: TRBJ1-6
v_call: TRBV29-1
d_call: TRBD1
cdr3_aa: CSVEGTGMDNSPLHF
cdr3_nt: TGCAGCGTTGAGGGGACAGGGATGGATAATTCACCCCTCCACTTT

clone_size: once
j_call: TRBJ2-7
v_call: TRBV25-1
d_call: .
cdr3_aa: CASSVLGVGEYF
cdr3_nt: TGTGCCAGCAGTGTACTGGGGGTTGGGGAGTACTTC

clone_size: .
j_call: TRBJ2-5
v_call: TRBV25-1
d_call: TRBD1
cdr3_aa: CASSASAPGQEQETQYF
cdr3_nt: TGTGCCAGCAGTGCTAGTGCCCCGGGACAGGAACAAGAGACCCAGTACTTC

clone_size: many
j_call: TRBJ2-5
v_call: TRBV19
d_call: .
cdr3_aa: CASSIGNARQETQYF
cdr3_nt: TGTGCCAGTAGTATAGGTAATGCCCGTCAAGAGACCCAGTACTTC

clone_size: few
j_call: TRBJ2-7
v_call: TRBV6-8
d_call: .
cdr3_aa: CASSYGKPSYEQYF
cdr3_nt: TGTGCCAGCAGTTACGGAAAGCCATCCTACGAGCAGTACTTC

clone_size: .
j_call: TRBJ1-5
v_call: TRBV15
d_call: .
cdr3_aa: CATSGLAWTGNQPQHF
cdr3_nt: TGTGCCACCAGCGGTTTAGCATGGACAGGCAATCAGCCCCAGCATTTT

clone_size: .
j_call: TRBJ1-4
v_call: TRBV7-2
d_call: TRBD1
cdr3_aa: CASSLQQGATNEKLFF
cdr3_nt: TGTGCCAGCAGCCTCCAGCAGGGGGCAACTAATGAAAAACTGTTTTTT

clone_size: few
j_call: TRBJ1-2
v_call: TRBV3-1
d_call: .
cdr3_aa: CASSFRTLFSDYTF
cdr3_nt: TGTGCCAGCAGCTTCCGAACACTTTTCTCTGACTACACCTTC

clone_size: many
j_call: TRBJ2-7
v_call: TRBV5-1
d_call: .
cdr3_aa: CASRPGTEEQYF
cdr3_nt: TGCGCCAGCAGGCCTGGGACGGAGGAGCAGTACTTC

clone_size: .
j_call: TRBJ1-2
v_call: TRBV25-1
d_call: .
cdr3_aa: CASSEGTDYNYGYTF
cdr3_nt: TGTGCCAGCAGTGAAGGGACCGATTATAACTATGGCTACACCTTC

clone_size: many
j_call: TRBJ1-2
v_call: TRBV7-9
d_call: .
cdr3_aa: CASSFPSYPNYGYTF
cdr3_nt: TGTGCCAGCAGCTTCCCGAGTTACCCTAACTATGGCTACACCTTC

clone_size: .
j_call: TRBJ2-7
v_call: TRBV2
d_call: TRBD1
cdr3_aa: CASSERTGVIYEQYF
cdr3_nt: TGTGCCAGCAGTGAACGGACAGGGGTGATATACGAGCAGTACTTC

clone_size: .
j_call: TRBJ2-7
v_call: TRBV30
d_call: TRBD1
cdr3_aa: CAWSVDRAWEQYF
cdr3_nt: TGTGCCTGGAGTGTGGACAGGGCGTGGGAGCAGTACTTC

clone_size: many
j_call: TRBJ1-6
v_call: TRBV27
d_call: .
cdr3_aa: CASSLSKEGSPLHF
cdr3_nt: TGTGCCAGCAGTTTATCGAAGGAGGGGTCACCCCTCCACTTT

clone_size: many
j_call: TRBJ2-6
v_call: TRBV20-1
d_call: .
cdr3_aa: CSARVPEGSGANVLTF
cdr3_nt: TGCAGTGCTAGAGTCCCGGAAGGCTCTGGGGCCAACGTCCTGACTTTC

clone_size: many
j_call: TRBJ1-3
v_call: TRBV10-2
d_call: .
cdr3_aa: CASSELGLSGNTIYF
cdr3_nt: TGCGCCAGCAGTGAGCTGGGCCTCTCTGGAAACACCATATATTTT

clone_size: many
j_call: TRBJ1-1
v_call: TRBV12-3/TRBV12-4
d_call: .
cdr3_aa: CASRSGRDTEAFF
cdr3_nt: TGTGCCAGCAGGTCGGGGAGGGACACTGAAGCTTTCTTT

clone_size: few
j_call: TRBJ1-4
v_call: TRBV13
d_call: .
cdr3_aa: CASSSPVGGLGEKLFF
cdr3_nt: TGTGCCAGCAGTTCCCCTGTGGGGGGCCTCGGGGAAAAACTGTTTTTT

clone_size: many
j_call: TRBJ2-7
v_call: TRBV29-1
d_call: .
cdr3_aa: CSVEAGSLSYEQYF
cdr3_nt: TGCAGCGTTGAAGCAGGGTCCCTATCCTACGAGCAGTACTTC

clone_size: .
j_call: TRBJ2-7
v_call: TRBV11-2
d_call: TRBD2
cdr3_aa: CASSLDHPSGRYEQYF
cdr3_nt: TGTGCCAGCAGCTTAGATCATCCTAGCGGGAGGTACGAGCAGTACTTC

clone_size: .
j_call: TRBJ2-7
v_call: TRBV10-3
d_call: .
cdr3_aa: CASSFWGADEQYF
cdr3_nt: TGTGCCAGCAGTTTCTGGGGGGCCGACGAGCAGTACTTC

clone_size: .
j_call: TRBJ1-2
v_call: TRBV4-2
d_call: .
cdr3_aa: CASSQDQAGGFDYGYTF
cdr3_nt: TGTGCCAGCAGCCAAGATCAAGCGGGGGGTTTCGACTATGGCTACACCTTC

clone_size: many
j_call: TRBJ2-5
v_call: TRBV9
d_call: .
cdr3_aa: CASSAGWGGAETQYF
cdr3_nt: TGTGCCAGCAGCGCAGGCTGGGGGGGCGCCGAGACCCAGTACTTC

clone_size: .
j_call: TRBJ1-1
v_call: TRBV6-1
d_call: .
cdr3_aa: CASSPNDRLEAFF
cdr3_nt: TGTGCCAGCAGTCCGAATGACAGACTCGAAGCTTTCTTT

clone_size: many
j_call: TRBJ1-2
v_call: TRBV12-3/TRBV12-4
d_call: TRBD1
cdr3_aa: CASRRQGGYGYTF
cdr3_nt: TGTGCCAGCAGACGACAGGGAGGCTATGGCTACACCTTC

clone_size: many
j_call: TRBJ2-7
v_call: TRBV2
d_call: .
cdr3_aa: CASTGDSYEQYF
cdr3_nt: TGTGCCAGCACAGGTGACTCCTACGAGCAGTACTTC

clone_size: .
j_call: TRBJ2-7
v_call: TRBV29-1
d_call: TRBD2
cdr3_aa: CSVATSGRGDEQYF
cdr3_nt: TGCAGCGTTGCGACTAGCGGCCGAGGCGATGAGCAGTACTTC

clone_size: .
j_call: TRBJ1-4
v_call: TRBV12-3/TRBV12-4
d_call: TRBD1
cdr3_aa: CASSWGTGNEKLFF
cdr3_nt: TGTGCCAGCAGCTGGGGGACAGGGAATGAAAAACTGTTTTTT

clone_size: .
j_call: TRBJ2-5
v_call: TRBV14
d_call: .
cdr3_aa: CASSQDLVRGETQYF
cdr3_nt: TGTGCCAGCAGCCAAGATCTGGTCAGGGGAGAGACCCAGTACTTC

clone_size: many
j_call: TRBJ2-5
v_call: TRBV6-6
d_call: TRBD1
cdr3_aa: CASSTRQGYQETQYF
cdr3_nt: TGTGCCAGCAGTACAAGACAGGGCTACCAAGAGACCCAGTACTTC

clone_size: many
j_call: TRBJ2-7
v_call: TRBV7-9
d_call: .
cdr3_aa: CASSFGAPYEQYF
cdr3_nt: TGTGCCAGCAGCTTTGGAGCGCCCTACGAGCAGTACTTC

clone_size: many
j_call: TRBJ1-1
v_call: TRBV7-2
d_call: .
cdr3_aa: CASSLDELTGEAFF
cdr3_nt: TGTGCCAGCAGCTTAGATGAACTGACAGGAGAAGCTTTCTTT

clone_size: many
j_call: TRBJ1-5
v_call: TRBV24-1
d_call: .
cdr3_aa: CATSDTGGVGNQPQHF
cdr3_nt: TGTGCCACCAGTGATACGGGGGGGGTTGGCAATCAGCCCCAGCATTTT

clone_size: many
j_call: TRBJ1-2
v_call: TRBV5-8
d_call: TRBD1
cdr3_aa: CASNTADRNYGYTF
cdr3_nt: TGTGCCAGCAATACGGCGGACAGGAACTATGGCTACACCTTC

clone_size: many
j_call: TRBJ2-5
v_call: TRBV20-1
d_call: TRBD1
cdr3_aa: CSAGDRGRETQYF
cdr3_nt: TGCAGTGCGGGGGACAGGGGGCGGGAGACCCAGTACTTC

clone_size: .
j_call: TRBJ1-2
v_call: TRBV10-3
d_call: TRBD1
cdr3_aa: CAIRTGGQGNYGYTF
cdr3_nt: TGTGCCATCAGGACAGGGGGACAGGGAAACTATGGCTACACCTTC

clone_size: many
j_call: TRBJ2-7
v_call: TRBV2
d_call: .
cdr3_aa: CASSGDLAYEQYF
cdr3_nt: TGTGCCAGCAGTGGGGATCTAGCCTACGAGCAGTACTTC

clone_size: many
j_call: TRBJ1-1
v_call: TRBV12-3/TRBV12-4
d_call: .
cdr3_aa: CASRTDTNTEAFF
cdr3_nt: TGTGCCAGCAGAACCGACACGAACACTGAAGCTTTCTTT

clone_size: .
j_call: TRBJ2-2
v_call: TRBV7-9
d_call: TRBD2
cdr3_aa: CASSLQQAGGGGELFF
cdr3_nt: TGTGCCAGCAGCTTACAACAAGCGGGGGGGGGCGGGGAGCTGTTTTTT

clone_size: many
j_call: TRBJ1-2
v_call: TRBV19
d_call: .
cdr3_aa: CASATGGKGNYGYTF
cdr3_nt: TGTGCCAGTGCAACTGGGGGAAAGGGCAACTATGGCTACACCTTC